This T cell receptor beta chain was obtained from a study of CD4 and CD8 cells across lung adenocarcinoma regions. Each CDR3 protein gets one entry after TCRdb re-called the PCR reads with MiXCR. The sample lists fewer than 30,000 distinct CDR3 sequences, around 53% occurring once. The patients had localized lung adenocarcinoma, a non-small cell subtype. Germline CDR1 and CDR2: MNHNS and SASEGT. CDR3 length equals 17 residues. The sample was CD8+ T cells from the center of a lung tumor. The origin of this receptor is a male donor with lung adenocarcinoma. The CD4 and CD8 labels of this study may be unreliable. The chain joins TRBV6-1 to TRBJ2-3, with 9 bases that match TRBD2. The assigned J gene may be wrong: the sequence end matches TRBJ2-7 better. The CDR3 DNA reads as TGTGCCAGCAGTGAGGGCGGGGGGGGCCGGGACCCAGATACGCAGTACTTC. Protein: CASSEGGGGRDPDTQYF.